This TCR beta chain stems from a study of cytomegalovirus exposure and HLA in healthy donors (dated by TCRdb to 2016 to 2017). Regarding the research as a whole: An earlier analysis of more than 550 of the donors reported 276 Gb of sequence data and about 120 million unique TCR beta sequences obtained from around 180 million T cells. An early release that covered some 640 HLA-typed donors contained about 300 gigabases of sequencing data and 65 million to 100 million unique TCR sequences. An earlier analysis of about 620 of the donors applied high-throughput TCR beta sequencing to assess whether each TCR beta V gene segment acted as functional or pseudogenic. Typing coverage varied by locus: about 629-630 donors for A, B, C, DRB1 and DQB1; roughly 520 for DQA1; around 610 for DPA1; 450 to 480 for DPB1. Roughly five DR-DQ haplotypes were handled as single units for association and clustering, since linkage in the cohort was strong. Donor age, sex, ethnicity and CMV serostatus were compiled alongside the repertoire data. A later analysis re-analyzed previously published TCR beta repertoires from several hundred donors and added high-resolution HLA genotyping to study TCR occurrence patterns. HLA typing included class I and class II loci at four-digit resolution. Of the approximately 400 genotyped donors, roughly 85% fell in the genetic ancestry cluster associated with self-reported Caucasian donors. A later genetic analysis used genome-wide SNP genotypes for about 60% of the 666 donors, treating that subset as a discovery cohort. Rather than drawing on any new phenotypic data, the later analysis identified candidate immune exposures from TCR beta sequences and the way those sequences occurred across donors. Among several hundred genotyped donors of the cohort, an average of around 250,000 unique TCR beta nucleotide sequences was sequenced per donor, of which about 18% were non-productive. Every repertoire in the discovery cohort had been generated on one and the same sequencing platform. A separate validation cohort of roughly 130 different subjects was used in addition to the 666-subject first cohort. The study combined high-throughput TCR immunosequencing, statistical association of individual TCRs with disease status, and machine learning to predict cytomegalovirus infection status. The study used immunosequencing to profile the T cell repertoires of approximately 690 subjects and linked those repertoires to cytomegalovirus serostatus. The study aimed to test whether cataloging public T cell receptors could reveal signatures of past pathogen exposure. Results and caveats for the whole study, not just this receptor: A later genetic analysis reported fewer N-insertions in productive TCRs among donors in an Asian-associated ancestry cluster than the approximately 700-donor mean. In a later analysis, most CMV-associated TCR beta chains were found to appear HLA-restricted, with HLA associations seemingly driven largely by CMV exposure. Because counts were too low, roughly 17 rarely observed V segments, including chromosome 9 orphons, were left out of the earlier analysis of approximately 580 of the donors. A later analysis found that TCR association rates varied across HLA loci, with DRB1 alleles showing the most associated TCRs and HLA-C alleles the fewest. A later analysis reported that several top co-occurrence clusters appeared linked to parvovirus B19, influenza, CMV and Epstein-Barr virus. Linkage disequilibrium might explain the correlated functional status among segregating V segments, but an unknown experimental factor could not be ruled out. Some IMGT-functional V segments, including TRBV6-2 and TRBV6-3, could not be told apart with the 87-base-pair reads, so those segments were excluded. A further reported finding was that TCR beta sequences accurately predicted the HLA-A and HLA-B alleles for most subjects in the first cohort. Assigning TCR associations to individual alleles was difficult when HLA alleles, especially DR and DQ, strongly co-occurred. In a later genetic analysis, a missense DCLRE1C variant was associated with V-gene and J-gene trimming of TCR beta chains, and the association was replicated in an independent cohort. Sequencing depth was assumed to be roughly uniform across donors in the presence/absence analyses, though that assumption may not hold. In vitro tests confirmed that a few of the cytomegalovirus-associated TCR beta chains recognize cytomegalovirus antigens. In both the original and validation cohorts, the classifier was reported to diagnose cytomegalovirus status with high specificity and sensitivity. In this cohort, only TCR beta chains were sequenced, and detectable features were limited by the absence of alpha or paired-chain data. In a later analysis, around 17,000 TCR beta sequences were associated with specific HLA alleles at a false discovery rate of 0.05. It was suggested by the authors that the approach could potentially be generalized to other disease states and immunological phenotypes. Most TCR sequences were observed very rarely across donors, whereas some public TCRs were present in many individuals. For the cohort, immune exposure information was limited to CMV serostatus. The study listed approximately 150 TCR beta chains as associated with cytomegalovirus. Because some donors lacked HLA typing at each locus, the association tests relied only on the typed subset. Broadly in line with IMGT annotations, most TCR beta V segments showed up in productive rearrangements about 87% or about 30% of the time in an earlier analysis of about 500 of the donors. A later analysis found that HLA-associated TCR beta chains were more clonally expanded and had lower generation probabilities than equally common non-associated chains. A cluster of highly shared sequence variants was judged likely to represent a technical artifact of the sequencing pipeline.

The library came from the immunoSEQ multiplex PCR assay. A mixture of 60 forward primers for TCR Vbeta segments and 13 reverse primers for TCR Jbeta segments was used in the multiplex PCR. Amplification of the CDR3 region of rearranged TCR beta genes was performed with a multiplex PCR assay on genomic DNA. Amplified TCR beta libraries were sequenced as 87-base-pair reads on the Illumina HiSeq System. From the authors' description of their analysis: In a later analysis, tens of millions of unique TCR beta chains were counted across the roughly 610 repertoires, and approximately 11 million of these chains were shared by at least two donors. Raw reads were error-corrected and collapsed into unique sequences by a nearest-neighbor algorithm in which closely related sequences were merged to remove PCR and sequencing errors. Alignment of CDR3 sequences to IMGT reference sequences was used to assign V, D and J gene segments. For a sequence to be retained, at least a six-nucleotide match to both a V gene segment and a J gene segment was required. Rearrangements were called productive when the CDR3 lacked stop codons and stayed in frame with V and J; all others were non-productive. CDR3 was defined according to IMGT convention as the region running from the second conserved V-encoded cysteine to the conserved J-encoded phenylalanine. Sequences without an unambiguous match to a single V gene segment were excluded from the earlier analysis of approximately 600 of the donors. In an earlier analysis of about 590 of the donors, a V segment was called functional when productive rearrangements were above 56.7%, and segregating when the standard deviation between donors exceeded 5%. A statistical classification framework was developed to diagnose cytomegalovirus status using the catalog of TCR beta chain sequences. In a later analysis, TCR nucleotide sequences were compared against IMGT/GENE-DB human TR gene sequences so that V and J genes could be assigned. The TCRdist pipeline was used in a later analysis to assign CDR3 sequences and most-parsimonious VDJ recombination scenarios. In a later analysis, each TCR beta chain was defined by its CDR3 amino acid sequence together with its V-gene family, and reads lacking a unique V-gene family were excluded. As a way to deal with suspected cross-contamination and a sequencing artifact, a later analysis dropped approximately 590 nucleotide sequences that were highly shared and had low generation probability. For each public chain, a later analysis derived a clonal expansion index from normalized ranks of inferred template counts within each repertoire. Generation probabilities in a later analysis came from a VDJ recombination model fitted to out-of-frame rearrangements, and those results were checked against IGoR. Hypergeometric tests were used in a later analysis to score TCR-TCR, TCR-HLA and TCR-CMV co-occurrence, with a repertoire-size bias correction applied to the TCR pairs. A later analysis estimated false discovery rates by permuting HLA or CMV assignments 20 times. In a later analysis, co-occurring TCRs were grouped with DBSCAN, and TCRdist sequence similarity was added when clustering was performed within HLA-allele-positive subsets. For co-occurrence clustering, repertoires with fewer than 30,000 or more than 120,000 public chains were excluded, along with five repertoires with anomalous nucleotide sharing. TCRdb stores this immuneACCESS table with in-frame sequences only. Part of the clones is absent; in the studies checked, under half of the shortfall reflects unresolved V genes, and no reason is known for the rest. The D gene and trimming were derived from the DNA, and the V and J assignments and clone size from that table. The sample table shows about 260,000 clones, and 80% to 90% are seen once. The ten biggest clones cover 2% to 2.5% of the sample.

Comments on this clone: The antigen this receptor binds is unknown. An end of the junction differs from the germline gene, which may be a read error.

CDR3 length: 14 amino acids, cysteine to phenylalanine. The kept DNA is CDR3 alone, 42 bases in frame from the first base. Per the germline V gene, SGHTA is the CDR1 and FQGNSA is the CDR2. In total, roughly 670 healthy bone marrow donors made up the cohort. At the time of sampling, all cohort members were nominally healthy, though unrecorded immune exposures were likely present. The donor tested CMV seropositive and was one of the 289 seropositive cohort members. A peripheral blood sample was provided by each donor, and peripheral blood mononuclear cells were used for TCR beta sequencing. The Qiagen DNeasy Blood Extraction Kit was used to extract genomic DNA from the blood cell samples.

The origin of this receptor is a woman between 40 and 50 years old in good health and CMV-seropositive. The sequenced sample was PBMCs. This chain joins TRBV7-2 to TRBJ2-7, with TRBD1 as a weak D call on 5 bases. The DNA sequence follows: TGTGCCAGCAGCTCCCAGGGCCAACCGGATAGAGTGGACTTC. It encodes CASSSQGQPDRVDF.